This T cell receptor (beta chain) was profiled in a study of cytomegalovirus exposure and HLA in healthy donors. Use of 60 Vbeta and 13 Jbeta primers characterized the PCR. Produced via immunoSEQ multiplex PCR; TCRdb's table is partial and in-frame only. The sample gives roughly 140,000 clones, around 73% of which show up once; roughly 2.9% is in the top ten. From germline, CDR1 is SEHNR and CDR2 FQNEAQ (reference sequence). This CDR3 contains 16 residues. Between the trimmed V and J ends, which lost 5 bases and 7 bases, there was a span of 20 bases. The clonotype originates from a female donor in good health and CMV-seronegative. The J gene is TRBJ1-4, the V gene TRBV7-9, with D maybe TRBD1 (5 bases). Sequenced input: PBMCs. For the CDR3, the DNA is TGTGCCAGCAGCCAAACCAACGGGACTTGGCGTGAAAAACTGTTTTTT. This gives the protein CASSQTNGTWREKLFF.